This passage covers 27 T cell receptor beta chains from one sample sequenced in a study of blood T cell repertoires in COVID-19. The assay was immunoSEQ multiplex PCR, and TCRdb's table has in-frame clones only and misses some. The table lists about 480,000 clones, 70% to 90% of them singletons. The specimen was PBMCs or T cells enriched from blood (not recorded which). The receptor set was obtained from a woman aged 60-75 years who had recovered from COVID-19.

Of note for this clone: Within the sample, other DNA sequences also encode this same CDR3. The chain uses TRBV19 and TRBJ1-2; TRBD1 might be the D (6 bases). The CDR3 runs 14 residues. Germline V CDR1 and CDR2: LNHDA, SQIVND (reference sequence). V gave up 1 base and J gave up 4 bases, with 10 bases separating them. As DNA, the CDR3 is TGTGCCAGTAGTATAGGAACAGGGATCTATGGCTACACCTTC. Protein: CASSIGTGIYGYTF.

The rearrangement links TRBV5-1 to TRBJ1-1; D not resolved. The ends were cut back, 4 bases at V and 6 bases at J, with 13 bases in the middle. The CDR3 is made up of 13 amino acids. The germline V gene has CDR1 SGHRS and CDR2 YFSETQ. The chain's CDR3 is CASSHGAGPEAFF. DNA of the CDR3: TGCGCCAGCAGCCATGGTGCGGGCCCTGAAGCTTTCTTT.

The DNA of the CDR3 is TGTGCCAGCAGTTTGGAGGGGGGGAAGAGGTCCGGGGAGCTGTTTTTT. Its protein product is CASSLEGGKRSGELFF. The rearrangement joins TRBV6-5 to TRBJ2-2; perhaps TRBD2 as D (7 bases). The CDR3 length is 16 residues. Germline lookup yields CDR1 MNHEY and CDR2 SVGAGI. The V end was cut by 4 bases, the J end by 6 bases, with 18 bases between.

The chain combines TRBV11-3 with TRBJ2-7, with D uncertain. CDR1 and CDR2 (germline): SGHNT, YENEEA. There are 15 residues in the CDR3. V lost 5 bases, J lost 2 bases, and 16 bases lay in between. CDR3 DNA: TGTGCCAGCAGCGAGTACATGGGCATAGCCTACGAGCAGTACTTC. This codes for CASSEYMGIAYEQYF.

CDR3 in DNA: TGTGCCAGCAGTGATCTAGCGCACCAAGAGACCCAGTACTTC. It is translated as CASSDLAHQETQYF. The chain is built from TRBV2 and TRBJ2-5; D might be TRBD2 (6 bases). Germline V gene sequence: CDR1 SNHLY, CDR2 FYNNEI. V lost 3 bases and J lost 0, with 8 bases in between. The length of the CDR3 is 14 residues.

The genes are TRBV30 and TRBJ1-4; no firm D call. CDR1 GTSNPN and CDR2 SVGIG come from the germline V gene (reference sequence). The V and J ends lost 0 bases and 7 bases respectively, with 12 bases between them. The length of the CDR3 is 14 residues. CDR3 in amino acids: CAWSVPGLGEKLFF. Written as DNA, the CDR3 is TGTGCCTGGAGTGTCCCGGGGTTAGGTGAAAAACTGTTTTTT.

The chain couples TRBV24-1 to TRBJ2-7; 9 bases match TRBD1. V shed 9 bases, J shed 2 bases, and the junction held 4 bases outside the gene matches. This CDR3 is built from 13 residues. Germline lookup yields CDR1 KGHDR and CDR2 SFDVKD. The CDR3 reads CATLGQGPYEQYV. The CDR3 nucleotides are TGTGCCACCTTGGGACAGGGCCCCTACGAGCAGTACGTC.

This chain joins TRBV4-1 and TRBJ1-1; perhaps TRBD1 as D (5 bases). V shed 0 bases and J shed 1 base, with 12 bases lying between them. CDR1 and CDR2 from the germline V gene are MGHRA and YSYEKL. The CDR3 has 16 amino acids. The chain's CDR3 is CASSQDIAGPNTEAFF. CDR3 DNA sequence: TGCGCCAGCAGCCAAGATATAGCGGGACCGAACACTGAAGCTTTCTTT.

The chain links TRBV19 to TRBJ1-1, with 9 bases lining up with TRBD1. The CDR3 contains 14 residues. Germline CDR1 reads LNHDA; CDR2 reads SQIVND (reference sequence). V shed 10 bases, J shed 7 bases, and the junction held 13 bases outside the gene matches. As DNA, the CDR3 is TGTGCCACCCGAGTTGAAAACAGGGGGCGTGAAGCTTTCTTT. The encoded protein is CATRVENRGREAFF.

V is TRBV24-1 and J is TRBJ1-2; 8 positions agree with TRBD1. The CDR3 is 14 residues long. Germline V lookup: CDR1 KGHDR, CDR2 SFDVKD. The V and J ends lost 3 bases and 4 bases, in that order; junction bases with no gene match: 3. The CDR3 nucleotides read TGTGCCACCAGTGATCCACAGGGGGTCTATGGCTACACCTTC. This translates into CATSDPQGVYGYTF.

CDR3 amino acids: CASSLGGLSYGYTF. The CDR3 DNA is TGTGCCAGCAGCTTGGGAGGTTTGAGCTATGGCTACACCTTC. V and J are TRBV5-4 and TRBJ1-2; D is unclear. Germline-derived CDR1 and CDR2 are SGHNT and YYREEE (reference sequence). Deletions cut 0 bases from V and 4 bases from J, with 10 bases between. The CDR3 consists of 14 residues.

The chain joins TRBV29-1 to TRBJ2-1; 9 nucleotides line up with TRBD1. With 7 bases clipped from V and 15 bases from J, the junction kept 16 bases outside the gene matches. The CDR3 consists of 13 residues. Germline CDR1 is SQVTM and CDR2 is ANQGSEA. This CDR3 reads CSALPRTGDDAFF. The CDR3 coding sequence is TGCAGCGCCTTGCCCCGGACAGGGGATGATGCGTTCTTC.

This chain connects TRBV5-1 to TRBJ1-4, with TRBD1 identical over 7 bases. The CDR3 length is 15 residues. J gave up 4 bases and V 1 base, and 4 bases lay outside the gene matches. Germline-derived CDR1 and CDR2 are SGHRS and YFSETQ. CDR3 sequence: CASSLWGQYNEKLFF. The CDR3 DNA reads as TGCGCCAGCAGCTTGTGGGGACAGTATAATGAAAAACTGTTTTTT.

The chain uses TRBV27 and TRBJ2-7; 8 bases map to TRBD1. The J segment lost 3 bases and the V segment lost 5 bases, leaving 6 bases of the junction unmatched. The CDR3 covers 14 residues. The V gene's germline CDR1 is MNHEY and CDR2 SMNVEV (reference sequence). The CDR3 spells CASSPTGANYEQYV. Here the CDR3 DNA reads TGTGCCAGCAGTCCGACAGGGGCAAACTACGAGCAGTACGTC.

This chain joins TRBV6-5 and TRBJ1-6, with D maybe TRBD1 (6 bases). V lost 4 bases to trimming and J lost 8 bases, with 12 bases between them. Germline values: CDR1 MNHEY, CDR2 SVGAGI. This CDR3 has 14 residues. The CDR3 bases are TGTGCCAGCAGTTTCCCAGGGGTCCATTCACCCCTCCACTTT. This codes for CASSFPGVHSPLHF.

This clone was recorded once. This sequence joins TRBV6-5 and TRBJ2-3, with D possibly being TRBD1 (6 bases). Germline V gene lookup returns CDR1 MNHEY and CDR2 SVGAGI. Trimming shortened V by 7 bases and J by 2 bases, and 10 bases separated the two germline ends. The CDR3 is 13 amino acids. The CDR3 region is CASMGQHTDTQYF. CDR3 nucleotides: TGTGCCAGCATGGGACAACACACAGATACGCAGTATTTT.

This clone was observed a handful of times. The V and J genes are TRBV27 and TRBJ1-2; no definite D call. The CDR3 contains 11 residues. CDR1 is MNHEY and CDR2 is SMNVEV in the germline V gene (reference sequence). V was shortened by 7 bases and J by 5 bases, with 8 bases between the two germline ends. The CDR3 loop reads CASTSGYGYTF. The CDR3 DNA sequence: TGTGCCAGCACTAGCGGGTATGGCTACACCTTC.

V gene TRBV28 combines with J gene TRBJ2-3; weak D call: TRBD2 (6 bases). The length of the CDR3 is 13 residues. Trimming stripped 6 bases from V and 4 bases from J, with 11 bases between. In germline, CDR1 is MDHEN, CDR2 SYDVKM. CDR3 coding DNA: TGTGCCAGCAGGATAACTAGCTCAGATACGCAGTATTTT. Protein sequence: CASRITSSDTQYF. Filled out from reference TRBV28 and TRBJ2-3, the complete variable domain reads DVKVTQSSRYLVKRTGEKVFLECVQDMDHENMFWYRQDPGLGLRLIYFSYDVKMKEKGDIPEGYSVSREKKERFSLILESASTNQTSMYLCASRITSSDTQYFGPGTRLTVL.

This chain uses TRBV24-1 with TRBJ2-2, with 7 bases fitting TRBD1. Germline lookup yields CDR1 KGHDR and CDR2 SFDVKD. The CDR3 consists of 13 residues. CDR3 amino acids: CAIDRANTGELFF. DNA for the CDR3: TGTGCTATCGACAGGGCGAACACCGGGGAGCTGTTTTTT.

Concerning this clone itself: The junction and the germline gene differ at one end; a read error may be behind it. The V and J genes are TRBV6-5 and TRBJ1-2; D may be TRBD1 (5 bases). Per germline, CDR1 MNHEY and CDR2 SVGAGI. This CDR3 contains 15 residues. CDR3 region: CASTLDRGSNYGYTF. DNA of the CDR3: TGTGCCAGCACCCTCGACCGGGGGTCTAACTATGGCTACACCTTT.

The J gene is TRBJ1-2, the V gene TRBV24-1, with 7 bases matching TRBD1. V lost 4 bases, J lost 4 bases, and 5 bases stayed unmatched. This CDR3 spans 14 amino acids. Germline CDR1 and CDR2: KGHDR and SFDVKD. CDR3 in DNA: TGTGCCACCAGTGACCGGGACAGTCGCTATGGCTACACCTTC. It translates to CATSDRDSRYGYTF.

The chain uses TRBV2 and TRBJ2-3, with 8 bases that match TRBD2. Germline CDR1 SNHLY, CDR2 FYNNEI. The CDR3 length is 15 residues. The trim removed 7 bases at V and 1 base at J, leaving 7 bases unmatched. Here the CDR3 reads CASTPDGGGTDTQYF. The CDR3 region has the DNA TGTGCCAGCACCCCCGACGGGGGGGGCACAGATACGCAGTATTTT. Full variable domain (remainder filled in from reference TRBV2 and TRBJ2-3): EPEVTQTPSHQVTQMGQEVILRCVPISNHLYFYWYRQILGQKVEFLVSFYNNEISEKSEIFDDQFSVERPDGSNFTLKIRSTKLEDSAMYFCASTPDGGGTDTQYFGPGTRLTVL.

The table lists this clone with a few counts. CDR3 protein: CATSRDQGSEAFF. The DNA for the CDR3 is TGTGCCACCAGCAGAGATCAGGGGTCTGAAGCTTTCTTT. This chain links TRBV15 with TRBJ1-1; D may be TRBD1 (6 bases). Germline CDR1 and CDR2: LNHNV and YYDKDF (reference sequence). V was trimmed by 0 bases and J by 6 bases, leaving 8 bases between them. This CDR3 has 13 amino acids.

The chain carries TRBV6-5 and TRBJ2-5; weak D call: TRBD2 (6 bases). Trimming shortened V by 4 bases and J by 4 bases, and 13 bases separated the two germline ends. Germline values: CDR1 MNHEY, CDR2 SVGAGI. CDR3 length: 14 residues. CDR3 in amino acids: CASSSGRTRETQYF. The CDR3 nucleotides read TGTGCCAGCAGTTCGGGGAGGACGAGAGAGACCCAGTACTTC.

The chain uses TRBV18 and TRBJ1-1, with D maybe TRBD1 (6 bases). V was trimmed by 2 bases and J by 1 base, leaving 8 bases between them. Germline V gene lookup returns CDR1 KGHSH and CDR2 LQKENI. This CDR3 contains 14 residues. The CDR3: CASSPGTTNTEAFF. The CDR3 DNA is TGTGCCAGCTCACCAGGGACAACGAACACTGAAGCTTTCTTT.

V is TRBV11-2 and J is TRBJ2-3; TRBD2 matches at 7 bases. The CDR3 is 15 amino acids. Germline trimming cut 3 bases from V and 1 base from J; bases unmatched to any gene: 4. CDR1 SGHAT and CDR2 FQNNGV come from the germline V gene. The CDR3 DNA is TGTGCCAGCAGCTTCTCTAGCGGAGGCACAGATACGCAGTATTTT. Translating gives CASSFSSGGTDTQYF.

This clone was seen only a few times. The CDR3 bases are TGTGCCAGCAGCTTAGGGGGCAGCTATGGCTACACCTTC. This gives the protein CASSLGGSYGYTF. The chain employs TRBV7-2 and TRBJ1-2; TRBD1 might be the D (5 bases). This CDR3 comprises 13 residues. The germline V and J ends were trimmed by 1 base and 4 bases, with 7 bases remaining between them. Looked up from germline, CDR1 is SGHTA and CDR2 is FQGNSA.